The rows below give T cell receptor beta chains drawn from one sample of a study of CD8+CD57+ T cells in acquired aplastic anemia. TCRdb recomputed calls from the reads with MiXCR, one row per CDR3 protein. The table records some 200,000 distinct CDR3 sequences, 30% to 40% of them present only once. The sample comprised sorted CD4+, CD8+, or CD8+CD57+ T cells (not recorded which) from PBMCs. These receptors came from a human donor in good health, serving as a control. The CDR3 runs from the conserved cysteine through the conserved F or W. D genes are given only for firm matches. Size values are once, few and many counts, or a class for expanded clones, and some rows have none.

>TRBD1|TRBV25-1|TRBJ2-5|many|15
CASSESGTGSETQYF
TGTGCCAGCAGTGAATCTGGGACAGGGTCGGAGACCCAGTACTTC
>-|TRBV15|TRBJ2-3|-|18
CATSSLGSLVLVPDTQYF
TGTGCCACCAGCAGCTTGGGGAGTCTAGTACTTGTCCCAGATACGCAGTATTTT
>-|TRBV7-2|TRBJ1-2|-|13
CASSSQTDYGYTF
TGTGCCAGCAGCTCACAGACAGACTATGGCTACACCTTC
>TRBD2|TRBV7-6|TRBJ2-3|few|17
CASSLDASGSSTDTQYF
TGTGCCAGCAGCTTGGACGCGAGCGGGAGCAGCACAGATACGCAGTATTTT
>-|TRBV24-1|TRBJ2-3|-|11
CATMDDRTQYF
TGTGCCACCATGGACGACAGGACGCAGTATTTT
>-|TRBV4-2|TRBJ2-5|few|15
CASSQEISPKETQYF
TGTGCCAGCAGCCAAGAAATAAGCCCAAAAGAGACCCAGTACTTC
>TRBD1|TRBV20-1|TRBJ2-7|-|14
CSARARDRGSEQYF
TGCAGTGCTAGAGCCAGGGACAGGGGATCCGAGCAGTACTTC
>TRBD1|TRBV25-1|TRBJ1-2|-|14
CASSQQGTGYGYTF
TGCGCCAGCAGCCAACAGGGGACCGGCTATGGCTACACCTTC
>-|TRBV9|TRBJ2-7|-|13
CASSEGPTYEQYF
TGTGCCAGCAGCGAGGGACCAACCTACGAGCAGTACTTC
>TRBD1|TRBV15|TRBJ2-7|-|14
CATGRDRASYEQYF
TGTGCCACGGGGAGGGACAGGGCTTCCTACGAGCAGTACTTC
>-|TRBV6-1|TRBJ1-6|-|11
CASRPGLSLHF
TGTGCCAGCAGGCCGGGTTTGTCCCTCCACTTT
>-|TRBV9|TRBJ2-5|-|15
CASSLAGGGLETQYF
TGTGCCAGCAGCTTAGCCGGGGGCGGGTTAGAGACCCAGTACTTC
>TRBD1|TRBV15|TRBJ1-2|-|14
CATSRGQGSSGYTF
TGTGCCACCAGCAGGGGACAGGGGAGCTCTGGCTACACCTTC
>-|TRBV9|TRBJ2-1|-|11
CASSLVAQRFF
TGTGCCAGCAGCTTAGTTGCCCAACGGTTCTTC
>-|TRBV5-5|TRBJ2-6|few|16
CASSLAGAYGANVLTF
TGTGCCAGCAGCCTCGCGGGGGCCTATGGGGCCAACGTCCTGACTTTC
>-|TRBV15|TRBJ2-2|-|17
CATSSTQGCANTGELFF
TGTGCCACCAGCAGCACCCAGGGCTGTGCGAACACCGGGGAGCTGTTTTTT
>TRBD2|TRBV25-1|TRBJ2-1|-|17
CASSARGPGLVYNEQFF
TGTGCCAGCAGTGCTAGAGGACCGGGACTAGTATACAATGAGCAGTTCTTC
>TRBD2|TRBV6-1|TRBJ2-1|many|15
CASSVVAGLNNEQFF
TGTGCCAGCAGTGTGGTAGCGGGGTTAAACAATGAGCAGTTCTTC
>TRBD1|TRBV7-2|TRBJ2-7|many|15
CASSPRTGVSYEQYF
TGTGCCAGCAGCCCAAGGACAGGGGTTAGCTACGAGCAGTACTTC
>-|TRBV6-1|TRBJ1-3|-|12
CATLTSGNTIYF
TGTGCCACCTTAACCTCTGGAAACACCATATATTTT
>-|TRBV10-3|TRBJ2-1|-|14
CAISESPSKGWGSF
TGTGCCATCAGTGAGTCTCCCTCGAAAGGATGGGGGTCCTTC
>-|TRBV25-1|TRBJ2-5|many|14
CASSGDRGRETQYF
TGTGCCAGCAGTGGTGATAGGGGAAGAGAGACCCAGTACTTC
>-|TRBV10-3|TRBJ1-3|many|12
CAISEGGATIYF
TGTGCCATCAGTGAAGGAGGGGCCACCATATATTTT
>-|TRBV2|TRBJ2-1|many|12
CASSDSYVQQFF
TGTGCCAGCAGTGACTCCTACGTGCAACAGTTCTTC
>TRBD2|TRBV5-5|TRBJ2-7|-|15
CASSLVPAGSYEQYF
TGTGCCAGCAGCTTGGTTCCAGCGGGAAGCTACGAGCAGTACTTC
>-|TRBV19|TRBJ1-1|many|14
CASSITGRGTEAFF
TGTGCCAGTAGTATCACAGGGAGGGGTACTGAAGCTTTCTTT
>-|TRBV11-2|TRBJ1-6|many|14
CASSLDTAFSPLHF
TGTGCCAGCAGCTTAGATACCGCCTTTTCACCCCTCCACTTT
>-|TRBV19|TRBJ2-7|few|11
CASRTGYEQYF
TGTGCCAGTAGGACAGGCTACGAGCAGTACTTC
>-|TRBV7-9|TRBJ1-1|-|16
CASSLNSWEAGTEAFF
TGTGCCAGCAGCTTAAACTCTTGGGAGGCCGGGACTGAAGCTTTCTTT
>-|TRBV24-1|TRBJ2-5|many|13
CATSGPGQETQYF
TGTGCCACCAGTGGGCCGGGCCAAGAGACCCAGTACTTC
>-|TRBV12-5|TRBJ2-2|-|19
CASGLASLRGYQNTGELFF
TGTGCTAGTGGTTTGGCATCTCTCAGGGGATACCAAAACACCGGGGAGCTGTTTTTT
>-|TRBV15|TRBJ1-3|-|15
CATSREGGTGNTIYF
TGTGCCACCAGCAGAGAGGGGGGCACCGGAAACACCATATATTTT
>TRBD2|TRBV19|TRBJ2-3|-|17
CASSITPGRTNTDTQYF
TGTGCCAGTAGTATTACGCCCGGGAGGACTAACACAGATACGCAGTATTTT
>TRBD1|TRBV20-1|TRBJ1-6|-|13
CSALVTGESPLHF
TGCAGTGCACTTGTCACAGGGGAATCACCCCTCCACTTT
>-|TRBV10-3|TRBJ2-1|-|16
CASSYLAWSSYNEQFF
TGTGCCAGCAGTTATCTAGCGTGGAGCTCCTACAATGAGCAGTTCTTC
>TRBD1|TRBV20-1|TRBJ1-5|many|15
CSATPGTGIDQPQHF
TGCAGTGCTACCCCCGGGACAGGGATCGATCAGCCCCAGCATTTT
>-|TRBV4-2|TRBJ1-1|few|14
CASSQDLRNTEAFF
TGTGCCAGCAGCCAAGATCTAAGGAACACTGAAGCTTTCTTT
>TRBD1|TRBV12-3/TRBV12-4|TRBJ2-3|few|15
CASSLIRTGTDTQYF
TGTGCCAGCAGTTTAATCCGGACAGGGACAGATACGCAGTATTTT
>-|TRBV7-9|TRBJ1-2|many|12
CASSLSLYGYTF
TGTGCCAGCAGCTTATCCCTATATGGCTACACCTTC
>-|TRBV5-6|TRBJ1-1|-|15
CASSLVRGQHNEAFF
TGTGCCAGCAGCTTGGTTCGGGGGCAGCACAATGAAGCTTTCTTT
>-|TRBV6-6|TRBJ2-5|-|15
CASSYSGRLQETQYF
TGTGCCAGCAGTTACTCGGGACGGCTCCAAGAGACCCAGTACTTC
>TRBD1|TRBV25-1|TRBJ1-2|-|15
CASSPRTGADYGYIF
TGTGCCAGCAGCCCCCGGACAGGGGCGGACTATGGCTACATCTTC
>TRBD1|TRBV5-1|TRBJ1-1|-|14
CASSLRTGDTGAFF
TGCGCCAGCAGCTTACGGACAGGGGACACTGGAGCTTTCTTT
>-|TRBV20-1|TRBJ2-7|many|13
CSATRGLHYEQYF
TGCAGTGCTACTCGGGGGCTCCACTACGAGCAGTACTTC
>TRBD1|TRBV5-1|TRBJ1-1|few|16
CASSLAVTGDFTEAFF
TGCGCCAGCAGCTTGGCCGTGACAGGGGATTTCACTGAAGCTTTCTTT
>TRBD2|TRBV2|TRBJ2-5|-|16
CASSHRTSGGEETQYF
TGTGCCAGCAGCCATAGGACTAGCGGGGGGGAAGAGACCCAGTACTTC
>TRBD1|TRBV6-1|TRBJ1-5|-|14
CASRETGGNQPQHF
TGTGCCAGCAGGGAGACAGGGGGCAATCAGCCCCAGCATTTT
>TRBD1|TRBV11-1|TRBJ2-7|few|15
CASSLWDRGPYEQYF
TGTGCCAGCAGCTTATGGGACAGAGGGCCATACGAGCAGTACTTC
>TRBD1|TRBV27|TRBJ1-3|-|17
CASSRARTGITGNTIYF
TGTGCCAGCAGTAGGGCTCGGACAGGGATAACCGGAAACACCATATATTTT
>TRBD1|TRBV2|TRBJ1-6|many|14
CASSQTGEYSPLHF
TGTGCCAGCAGTCAGACAGGGGAATATTCACCCCTCCACTTT
>-|TRBV11-2|TRBJ1-1|-|12
CASSLGGTPAFF
TGTGCCAGCAGCTTAGGAGGGACCCCGGCTTTCTTT
>TRBD1|TRBV6-5|TRBJ1-2|-|15
CASSSQDRGQDGYTF
TGTGCCAGCAGTTCCCAGGACAGGGGGCAGGATGGCTACACCTTC
>-|TRBV7-9|TRBJ2-7|-|14
CASSSMGRGYEQYF
TGTGCCAGCAGCTCGATGGGCAGGGGCTACGAGCAGTACTTC
>-|TRBV10-3|TRBJ1-1|many|15
CAISESGFRGTEAFF
TGTGCCATCAGTGAGTCCGGGTTTAGAGGCACTGAAGCTTTCTTT
>-|TRBV25-1|TRBJ2-3|-|11
CASSDLVTQYF
TGTGCCAGCAGTGATCTCGTTACGCAGTATTTT
>-|TRBV7-9|TRBJ1-1|-|13
CASSLASLTEAFF
TGTGCCAGCAGCCTGGCGAGCCTCACTGAAGCTTTCTTT
>-|TRBV6-5|TRBJ1-2|many|16
CASSYSWQITNYGYTF
TGTGCCAGCAGTTACTCGTGGCAAATTACTAACTATGGCTACACCTTC
>TRBD1|TRBV2|TRBJ2-7|many|15
CASSAIDRDLYEQYF
TGTGCCAGCAGCGCCATAGACAGGGATCTCTACGAGCAGTACTTC
>TRBD2|TRBV4-2|TRBJ2-1|few|17
CASSQGGGLAGSNEQFF
TGTGCCAGCAGCCAAGGGGGGGGACTAGCGGGTTCCAATGAGCAGTTCTTC
>-|TRBV19|TRBJ1-1|-|18
CASSKGGGVPGERSEAFF
TGTGCCAGTAGTAAGGGGGGGGGTGTGCCAGGTGAAAGATCAGAAGCTTTCTTT